These T cell receptor beta chains were read from a single sample in a study of T cell responses to AZD1222 COVID-19 vaccine. Generated by immunoSEQ multiplex PCR, the TCRdb table keeps only in-frame clones and is missing some. The sample includes about 160,000 clones, 91% of them seen just once. The source material was peripheral blood, sampled on day 0 of AZD1222 vaccination. These receptors came from an adult in good health. CDR3s include the opening cysteine and the closing phenylalanine or tryptophan. Fields, in order: J gene, D gene, clone size, V gene, CDR3 protein, CDR3 DNA. A D gene is named only where the DNA matches it firmly. Not every row has a clone size; where given, it reads once, few, many or a size class.

>TRBJ1-4|.|few|TRBV7-2
CASSPDGGFLEKLFF
TGTGCCAGCAGCCCAGACGGGGGCTTTCTCGAAAAACTGTTTTTT
>TRBJ2-7|TRBD1|.|TRBV9
CASSDGQGVTYEQYF
TGTGCCAGCAGCGACGGACAGGGGGTTACCTACGAGCAGTACTTC
>TRBJ2-7|TRBD2|.|TRBV10-3
CAITRTSGSSEQYF
TGTGCCATCACCAGGACTAGCGGGAGTAGCGAGCAGTACTTC
>TRBJ1-6|.|.|TRBV4-1
CASSQVGPRNSPLHF
TGCGCCAGCAGCCAAGTAGGACCACGGAATTCACCCCTCCACTTT
>TRBJ2-7|.|.|TRBV23-1
CASSQSKGRGYYEQYF
TGCGCCAGCAGTCAATCGAAGGGTAGGGGCTACTACGAGCAGTACTTC
>TRBJ1-1|.|once|TRBV19
CASSIDLTAEAFF
TGTGCCAGTAGTATAGATCTCACAGCTGAAGCTTTCTTT
>TRBJ2-7|.|.|TRBV15
CATSRVGGSSYEQYF
TGTGCCACCAGCAGAGTCGGGGGAAGCTCCTACGAGCAGTACTTC
>TRBJ1-6|.|.|TRBV18
CASSPRGATIGGNSPLHF
TGTGCCAGCTCACCACGAGGGGCCACAATAGGGGGGAATTCACCCCTCCACTTT
>TRBJ2-7|TRBD1|few|TRBV4-3
CASSQALGTASYEQYF
TGCGCCAGCAGCCAAGCACTCGGGACAGCCTCCTACGAGCAGTACTTC
>TRBJ2-1|TRBD2|.|TRBV28
CASRAGASYNEQFF
TGTGCCAGCAGGGCGGGAGCATCCTACAATGAGCAGTTCTTC
>TRBJ1-1|TRBD1|.|TRBV3-1/TRBV3-2
CASSQQDRGTEAFF
TGTGCCAGCAGCCAACAGGACAGGGGAACTGAAGCTTTCTTT
>TRBJ1-5|.|.|TRBV6-5
CASKGTGNQPQHF
TGTGCCAGCAAGGGAACGGGAAATCAGCCCCAGCATTTT
>TRBJ2-7|.|.|TRBV24-1
CATSDGYEQYF
TGTGCCACCAGTGATGGGTACGAGCAGTACTTC
>TRBJ2-7|.|.|TRBV7-2
CASSTQRGFYEQYF
TGTGCCAGCAGCACTCAACGGGGGTTTTACGAGCAGTACTTC
>TRBJ1-3|.|.|TRBV9
CASSVLLTGAVGNTIYF
TGTGCCAGCAGCGTTTTGTTGACGGGGGCTGTTGGAAACACCATATATTTT
>TRBJ1-1|.|few|TRBV11-2
CASSLKSGGTEAFF
TGTGCCAGCAGCTTAAAATCTGGGGGAACTGAAGCTTTCTTT
>TRBJ2-7|TRBD2|.|TRBV28
CASSFQLYSSGSYEQYF
TGTGCCAGCAGTTTTCAACTTTATAGTAGCGGGAGCTACGAGCAGTACTTC
>TRBJ1-1|.|.|TRBV6-5
CASSYPPGNTEAFF
TGTGCCAGCAGTTACCCCCCGGGGAACACTGAAGCTTTCTTT
>TRBJ1-5|.|.|TRBV19
CASSDTGNSNQPQHF
TGTGCCAGTAGCGATACAGGGAATAGCAATCAGCCCCAGCATTTT
>TRBJ1-3|.|.|TRBV5-1
CASSLAGRLTDTIYF
TGCGCCAGCAGCTTGGCCGGCCGCCTGACGGACACCATATATTTT
>TRBJ1-2|.|.|TRBV4-1
CASSLGTGEAYGYTF
TGCGCCAGCAGCCTCGGAACGGGGGAGGCCTATGGCTACACCTTC
>TRBJ2-1|.|.|TRBV28
CASSLGAGEQFF
TGTGCCAGCAGTTTAGGCGCGGGAGAGCAGTTCTTC
>TRBJ2-6|.|.|TRBV18
CASSPRDRISGANVLTF
TGTGCCAGCTCACCTAGGGACCGGATCTCTGGGGCCAACGTCCTGACTTTC
>TRBJ2-3|.|.|TRBV27
CASSFVRELTDTQYF
TGTGCCAGCAGTTTCGTACGGGAACTCACAGATACGCAGTATTTT
>TRBJ1-3|.|.|TRBV4-3
CASSQPDGSSGNTIYF
TGCGCCAGCAGCCAGCCCGACGGCAGCTCTGGAAACACCATATATTTT
>TRBJ2-7|.|.|TRBV19
CASSIEGGGLYEQYF
TGTGCCAGTAGTATAGAAGGAGGGGGGCTCTACGAGCAGTACTTC
>TRBJ1-1|TRBD1|.|TRBV19
CASSPRNRDRRTSEAFF
TGTGCCAGTAGTCCAAGAAACCGGGACAGACGAACATCTGAAGCTTTCTTT
>TRBJ2-1|TRBD2|.|TRBV5-5
CASSPELAGGRNEQFF
TGTGCCAGCAGTCCAGAACTAGCGGGAGGGCGAAATGAGCAGTTCTTC
>TRBJ1-3|.|.|TRBV7-9
CASSLVRLDTIYF
TGTGCCAGCAGCTTAGTCAGGCTGGACACCATATATTTT
>TRBJ2-7|.|.|TRBV9
CASSAGGKSEQYF
TGTGCCAGCAGCGCCGGGGGTAAGAGCGAGCAGTACTTC
>TRBJ1-4|.|.|TRBV5-1
CASSLGGTNEKLFF
TGCGCCAGCAGCTTGGGTGGGACTAATGAAAAACTGTTTTTT
>TRBJ1-2|.|.|TRBV5-1
CASSFLGAGANYGYTF
TGCGCCAGCAGCTTCTTAGGGGCAGGGGCTAACTATGGCTACACCTTC
>TRBJ2-4|.|.|TRBV20-1
CSASEGDMAKNIQYF
TGCAGTGCTAGTGAGGGTGATATGGCCAAAAACATTCAGTACTTC
>TRBJ1-6|TRBD1|.|TRBV28
CATQGVSASYNSPLHF
TGTGCCACTCAGGGGGTTTCGGCGTCCTATAATTCACCCCTCCACTTT
>TRBJ2-5|.|once|TRBV7-2
CASSLDRQTQYF
TGTGCCAGCAGCCTGGACCGACAGACCCAGTACTTC
>TRBJ1-4|TRBD1|.|TRBV5-1
CASSLSGGIGSEKLFF
TGCGCCAGCAGCCTCTCAGGGGGGATAGGTAGTGAAAAACTGTTTTTT
>TRBJ2-5|TRBD1|once|TRBV5-6
CASSSFRDSRETQYF
TGTGCCAGCAGCTCGTTCCGGGACAGTAGGGAGACCCAGTACTTC
>TRBJ1-6|.|.|TRBV30
CAWMQGDNSPLHF
TGTGCCTGGATGCAGGGCGATAATTCACCCCTCCACTTT